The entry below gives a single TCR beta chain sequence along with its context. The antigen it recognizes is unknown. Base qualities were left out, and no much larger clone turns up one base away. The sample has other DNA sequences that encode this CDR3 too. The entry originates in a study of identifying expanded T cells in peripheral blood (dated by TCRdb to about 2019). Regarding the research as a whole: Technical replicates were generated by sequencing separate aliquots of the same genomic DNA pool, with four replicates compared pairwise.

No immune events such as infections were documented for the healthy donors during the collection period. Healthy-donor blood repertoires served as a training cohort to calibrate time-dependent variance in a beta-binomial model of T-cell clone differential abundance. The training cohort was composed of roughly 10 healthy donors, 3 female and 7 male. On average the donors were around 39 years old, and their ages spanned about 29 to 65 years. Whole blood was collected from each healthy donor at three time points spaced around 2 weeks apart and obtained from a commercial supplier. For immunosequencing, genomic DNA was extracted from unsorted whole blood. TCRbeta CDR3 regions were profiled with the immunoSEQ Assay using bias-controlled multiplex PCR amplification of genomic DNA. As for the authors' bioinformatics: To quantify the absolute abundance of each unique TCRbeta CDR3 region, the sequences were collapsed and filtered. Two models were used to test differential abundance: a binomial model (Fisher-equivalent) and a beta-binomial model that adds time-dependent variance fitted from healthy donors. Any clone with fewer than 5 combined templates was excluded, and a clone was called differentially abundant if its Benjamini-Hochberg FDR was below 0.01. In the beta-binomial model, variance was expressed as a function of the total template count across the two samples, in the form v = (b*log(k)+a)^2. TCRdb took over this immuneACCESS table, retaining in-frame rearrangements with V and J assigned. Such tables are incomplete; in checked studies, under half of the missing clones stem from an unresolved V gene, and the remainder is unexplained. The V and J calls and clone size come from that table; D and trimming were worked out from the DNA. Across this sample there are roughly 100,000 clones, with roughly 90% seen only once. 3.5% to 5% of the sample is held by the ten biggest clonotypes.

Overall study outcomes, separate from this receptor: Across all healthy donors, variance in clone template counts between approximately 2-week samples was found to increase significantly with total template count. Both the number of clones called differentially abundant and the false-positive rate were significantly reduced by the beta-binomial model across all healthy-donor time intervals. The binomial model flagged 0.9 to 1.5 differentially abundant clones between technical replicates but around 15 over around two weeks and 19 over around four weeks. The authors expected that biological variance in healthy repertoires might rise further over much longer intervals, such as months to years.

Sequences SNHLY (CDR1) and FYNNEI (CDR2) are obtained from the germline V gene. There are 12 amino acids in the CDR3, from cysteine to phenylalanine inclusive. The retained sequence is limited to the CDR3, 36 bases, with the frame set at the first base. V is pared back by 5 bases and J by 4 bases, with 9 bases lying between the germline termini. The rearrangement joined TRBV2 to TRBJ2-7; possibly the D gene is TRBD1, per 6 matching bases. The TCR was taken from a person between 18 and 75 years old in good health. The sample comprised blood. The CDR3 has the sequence CASSRTGYEQYF. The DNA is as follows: TGTGCCAGCAGTCGTACAGGGTACGAGCAGTACTTC. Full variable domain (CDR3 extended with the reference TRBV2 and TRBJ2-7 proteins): EPEVTQTPSHQVTQMGQEVILRCVPISNHLYFYWYRQILGQKVEFLVSFYNNEISEKSEIFDDQFSVERPDGSNFTLKIRSTKLEDSAMYFCASSRTGYEQYFGPGTRLTVT.